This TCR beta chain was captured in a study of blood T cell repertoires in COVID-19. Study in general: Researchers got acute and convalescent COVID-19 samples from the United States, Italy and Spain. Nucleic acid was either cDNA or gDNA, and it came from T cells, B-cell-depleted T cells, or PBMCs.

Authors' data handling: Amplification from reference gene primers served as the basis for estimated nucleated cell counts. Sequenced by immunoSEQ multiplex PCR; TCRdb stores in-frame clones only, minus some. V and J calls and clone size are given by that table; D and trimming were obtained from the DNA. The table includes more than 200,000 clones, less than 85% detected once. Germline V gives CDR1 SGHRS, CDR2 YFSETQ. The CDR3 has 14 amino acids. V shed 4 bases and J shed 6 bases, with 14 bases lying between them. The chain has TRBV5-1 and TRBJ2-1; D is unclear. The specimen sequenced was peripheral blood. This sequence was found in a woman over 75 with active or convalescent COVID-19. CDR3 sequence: CASSQQVLLNEQFF. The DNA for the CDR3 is TGCGCCAGCAGCCAGCAGGTACTCCTCAATGAGCAGTTCTTC.